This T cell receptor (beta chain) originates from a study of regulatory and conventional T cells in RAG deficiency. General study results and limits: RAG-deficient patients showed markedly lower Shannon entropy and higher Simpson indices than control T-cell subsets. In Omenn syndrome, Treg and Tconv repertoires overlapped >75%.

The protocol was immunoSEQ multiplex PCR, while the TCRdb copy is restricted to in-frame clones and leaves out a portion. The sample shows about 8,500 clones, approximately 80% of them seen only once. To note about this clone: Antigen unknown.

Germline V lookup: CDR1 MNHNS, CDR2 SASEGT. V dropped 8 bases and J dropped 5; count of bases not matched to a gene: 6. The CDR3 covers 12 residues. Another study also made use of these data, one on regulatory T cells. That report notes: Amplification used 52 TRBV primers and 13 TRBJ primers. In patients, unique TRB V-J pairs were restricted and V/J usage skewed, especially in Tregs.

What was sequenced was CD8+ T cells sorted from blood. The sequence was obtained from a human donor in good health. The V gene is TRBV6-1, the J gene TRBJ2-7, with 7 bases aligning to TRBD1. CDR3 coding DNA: TGTGCCAGCCCGACAGGGACCGACGAGCAGTACTTC. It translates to CASPTGTDEQYF.